This T cell receptor (beta chain) appears in the sequencing data of a study of PD-1 and CTLA-4 blockade in melanoma. Here immunoSEQ multiplex PCR was the method, and the copy in TCRdb shows in-frame clones only, minus some. The data hold around 16,000 clones, with around 72% observed a single time. Germline V gene data show CDR1 as MNHEY and CDR2 as SMNVEV (reference sequence). Deletions cut 0 bases from V and 4 bases from J, with 13 bases between. The CDR3 extends over 15 amino acids. This clonotype was obtained from a human donor with melanoma. The sequenced sample was CD8+ T cells from peripheral blood, obtained before anti-PD-1 treatment. The chain links TRBV27 to TRBJ2-7; D remains ambiguous. CDR3 residues: CASSLSPPRKYEQYF. The DNA of the CDR3 is TGTGCCAGCAGTTTATCCCCACCTAGGAAATACGAGCAGTACTTC.